This T cell receptor (beta chain) originates from a study of regulatory T cells in long-lasting Graves disease. Study-wide background: The study enrolled newly diagnosed Graves' patients on antithyroid drugs under 3 months.

Overall study results and limits: Graves' patients with persistent disease showed TCR diversity lower than patients newly diagnosed.

Stated time point: newly diagnosed GD, antithyroid drugs for less than 3 months. Scientists built the TCR library using RNA that was extracted from PBMCs. Patients came from an endocrinology department in Xi'an, China. Germline lookup yields CDR1 MNHNS and CDR2 SASEGT. V was trimmed by 7 bases and J by 2 bases, leaving 12 bases between them. The CDR3 length is 13 residues. This clonotype was picked up a small number of times. Antigen unknown. Researchers made TCR beta libraries by using iRepertoire HTBI primers and running Arm-PCR on CDR3 regions. One entry per CDR3 protein, called by TCRdb with MiXCR from the multiplex PCR reads. The table lists 320,000 or so distinct CDR3 sequences, 15% to 20% of them singletons.

The sample was peripheral blood mononuclear cells (PBMCs), taken at new diagnosis, from a patient treated with antithyroid drugs. The sequence derives from a female donor with Graves disease. The chain is built from TRBV6-1 and TRBJ2-7; D gene ambiguous. The CDR3 region is CASNRLAPYEQYF. The CDR3 region has the DNA TGTGCCAGCAACCGGCTTGCCCCCTACGAGCAGTACTTC.